Listed below are T cell receptor beta chains from one sample, sequenced in a study of post-analysis software for immune sequencing data. TCRdb re-analysed the PCR reads in MiXCR, keeping a single row per CDR3 protein. The table records hundreds of thousands of distinct CDR3 sequences, just under 30% of them present only once. Sequencing was performed on blood. All receptors come from a girl aged 5-17 years with multiple sclerosis. Each CDR3 is given without its conserved first and last residue. The order of the fields is clone size, V gene, CDR3 protein. A row's size may be missing; if present it is once, few, many or a size class.

clone_size: few
v_call: TRBV18
cdr3_aa: ASGSGGWTEAF

clone_size: -
v_call: TRBV5-1
cdr3_aa: ASSWNPQETQY

clone_size: few
v_call: TRBV7-2
cdr3_aa: ASSTPAGTGLREQY

clone_size: few
v_call: TRBV6-5
cdr3_aa: ASSKTSGGYT

clone_size: -
v_call: TRBV7-2
cdr3_aa: ASSRTLTENTGELF

clone_size: -
v_call: TRBV5-1
cdr3_aa: ASSLNTGGYYEQY

clone_size: few
v_call: TRBV9
cdr3_aa: ASSVGGRQNTGELF

clone_size: -
v_call: TRBV28
cdr3_aa: ASSFYNQETQY

clone_size: -
v_call: TRBV7-9
cdr3_aa: ASSGPGGKNIQY

clone_size: -
v_call: TRBV4-1
cdr3_aa: ASSQDRRKAF

clone_size: -
v_call: TRBV5-1
cdr3_aa: ASSLNRVGNEQF

clone_size: -
v_call: TRBV27
cdr3_aa: ASSYTSGNIMNEQF

clone_size: few
v_call: TRBV27
cdr3_aa: ASSFQRDTNYGYT

clone_size: -
v_call: TRBV10-2
cdr3_aa: ASTGALGTEAF